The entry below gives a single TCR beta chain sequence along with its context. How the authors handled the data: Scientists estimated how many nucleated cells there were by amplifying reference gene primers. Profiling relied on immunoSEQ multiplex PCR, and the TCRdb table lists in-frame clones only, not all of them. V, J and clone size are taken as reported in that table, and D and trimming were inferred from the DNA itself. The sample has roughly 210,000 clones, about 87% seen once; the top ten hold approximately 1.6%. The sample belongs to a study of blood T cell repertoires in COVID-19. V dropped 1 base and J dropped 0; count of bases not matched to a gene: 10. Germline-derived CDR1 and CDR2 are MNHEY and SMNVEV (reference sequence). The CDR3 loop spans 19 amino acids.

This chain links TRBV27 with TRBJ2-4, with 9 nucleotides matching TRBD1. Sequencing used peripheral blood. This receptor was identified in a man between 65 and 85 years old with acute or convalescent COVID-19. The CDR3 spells CASSLFPPGTGLAKNIQYF. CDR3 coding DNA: TGTGCCAGCAGTTTATTCCCCCCCGGGACAGGGTTAGCCAAAAACATTCAGTACTTC.